This TCR beta chain came from a study of OX40 agonist ivuxolimab in advanced cancers. Libraries were prepared by immunoSEQ multiplex PCR; TCRdb keeps only in-frame clonotypes and omits some of them. The data contain about 39,000 clones, about 90% of them seen just once; the ten biggest clones take up 20% to 25%. The CDR3 covers 16 residues. Germline values: CDR1 MDHEN, CDR2 SYDVKM. With V trimmed by 2 bases and J by 0 bases, 7 bases remained unmatched. Sequencing was performed on CD4+ or CD8+ T cells sorted from blood, taken in a trial of the OX40 agonist ivuxolimab. The receptor was isolated from an adult with an advanced solid tumor such as melanoma, head and neck, liver or kidney cancer. This chain uses TRBV28 with TRBJ2-7; 7 bases map to TRBD2. The CDR3 nucleotides are TGTGCCAGCAGTTTAGGGGCGGGGGAAAGCTCCTACGAGCAGTACTTC. This gives the protein CASSLGAGESSYEQYF.